This TCR beta chain was identified in a study of T cell repertoires in cytomegalovirus infection. About the research overall: CMV infection and matching HLA type were both indicated by public TCR beta signatures. Study observations and caveats: The ex vivo response showed dominance by HLA-C-restricted CMV-specific TCR beta clonotypes. Using cumulative public TCR beta family frequency, the authors identified those who carried CMV together with the relevant HLA.

This clonotype was observed at least ten times. Its specificity is unknown. Germline V gene data show CDR1 as MDHEN and CDR2 as SYDVKM. Between the trimmed V and J ends, which lost 6 bases and 4 bases, there was a span of 13 bases. This CDR3 comprises 14 residues. From the reads, TCRdb called clonotypes with MiXCR, one entry per CDR3 protein. In the table there are hundreds of thousands of distinct CDR3 sequences, 17% of which are singletons. This TCR came from a human donor in good health (CMV status not recorded). Some clones in this sample may be carry-over from other donors' samples. The sequenced material came from PBMCs. This chain joins TRBV28 and TRBJ1-3; no clear D. CDR3 loop: CASRPTGVGNTIYF. The DNA of the CDR3 is TGTGCCAGCAGACCCACCGGGGTGGGAAACACCATATATTTT.